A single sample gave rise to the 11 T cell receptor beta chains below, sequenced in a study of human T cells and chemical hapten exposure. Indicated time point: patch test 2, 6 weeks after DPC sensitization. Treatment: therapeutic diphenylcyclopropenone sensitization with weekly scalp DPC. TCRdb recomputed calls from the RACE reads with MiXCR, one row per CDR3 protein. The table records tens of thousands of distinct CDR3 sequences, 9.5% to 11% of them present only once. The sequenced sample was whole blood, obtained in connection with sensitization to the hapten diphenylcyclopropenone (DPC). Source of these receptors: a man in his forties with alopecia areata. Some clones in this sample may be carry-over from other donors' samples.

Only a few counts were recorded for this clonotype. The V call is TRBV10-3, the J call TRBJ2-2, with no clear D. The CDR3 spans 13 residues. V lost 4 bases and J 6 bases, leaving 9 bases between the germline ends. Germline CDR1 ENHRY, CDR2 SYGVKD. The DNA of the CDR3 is TGTGCCATCAGTGGGACCGTTCCCGGGGAGCTGTTTTTT. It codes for CAISGTVPGELFF.

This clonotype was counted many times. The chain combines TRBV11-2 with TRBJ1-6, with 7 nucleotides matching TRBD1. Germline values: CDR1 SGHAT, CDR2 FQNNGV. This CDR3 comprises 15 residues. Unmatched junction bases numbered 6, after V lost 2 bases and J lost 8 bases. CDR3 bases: TGTGCCAGCAGCTTACGGGCCAGGGGGTATTCACCCCTCCACTTT. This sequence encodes CASSLRARGYSPLHF.

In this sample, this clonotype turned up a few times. CDR3 sequence reads: CASSQTGEEPQHF. DNA for the CDR3: TGTGCCAGCAGCCAGACAGGGGAGGAGCCCCAGCATTTT. The chain is built from TRBV5-6 and TRBJ1-5, with 8 positions matching TRBD1. CDR3 length: 13 amino acids. CDR1 SGHDT and CDR2 YYEEEE come from the germline V gene. The V segment lost 4 bases and the J segment 8 bases; nucleotides outside the gene matches: 5.

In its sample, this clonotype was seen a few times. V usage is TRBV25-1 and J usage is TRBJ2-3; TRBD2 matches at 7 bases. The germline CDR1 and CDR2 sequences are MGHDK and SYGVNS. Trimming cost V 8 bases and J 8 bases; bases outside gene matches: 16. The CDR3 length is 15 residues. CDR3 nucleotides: TGTGCCAGCTTGGGAGGCGCGGGAGAATTGGGTACGCAGTATTTT. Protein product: CASLGGAGELGTQYF.

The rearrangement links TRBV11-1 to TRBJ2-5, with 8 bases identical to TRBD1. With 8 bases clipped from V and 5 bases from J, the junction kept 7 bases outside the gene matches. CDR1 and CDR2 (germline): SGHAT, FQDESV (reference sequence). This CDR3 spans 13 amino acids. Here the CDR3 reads CASATGALETQYF. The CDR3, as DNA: TGTGCCAGCGCGACAGGGGCTTTGGAGACCCAGTACTTC.

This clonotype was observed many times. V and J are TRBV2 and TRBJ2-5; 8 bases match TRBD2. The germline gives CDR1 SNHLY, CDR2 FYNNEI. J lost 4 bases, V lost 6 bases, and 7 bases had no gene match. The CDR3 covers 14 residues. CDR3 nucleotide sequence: TGTGCCAGCAGAAGCGGGAGCCAGGCAGAGACCCAGTACTTC. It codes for CASRSGSQAETQYF.

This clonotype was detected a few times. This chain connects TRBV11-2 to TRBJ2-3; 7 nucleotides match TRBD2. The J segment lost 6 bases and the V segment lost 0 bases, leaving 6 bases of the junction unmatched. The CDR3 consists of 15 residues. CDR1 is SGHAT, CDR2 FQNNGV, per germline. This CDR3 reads CASSLERFGRDTQYF. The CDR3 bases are TGTGCCAGCAGCTTAGAAAGGTTCGGGAGGGATACGCAGTATTTT.

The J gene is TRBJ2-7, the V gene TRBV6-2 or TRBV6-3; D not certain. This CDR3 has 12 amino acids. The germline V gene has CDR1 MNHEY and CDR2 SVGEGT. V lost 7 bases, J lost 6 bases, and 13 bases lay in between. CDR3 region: CASNSGPPEQYV. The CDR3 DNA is TGTGCCAGCAACTCGGGCCCTCCCGAGCAGTACGTC.

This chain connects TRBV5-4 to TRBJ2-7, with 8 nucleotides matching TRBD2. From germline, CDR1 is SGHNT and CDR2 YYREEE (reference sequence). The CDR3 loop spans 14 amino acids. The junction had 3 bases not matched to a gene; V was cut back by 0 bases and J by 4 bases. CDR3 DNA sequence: TGTGCCAGCAGCTTGGAACTAGCGGATTACGAGCAGTACGTC. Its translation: CASSLELADYEQYV.

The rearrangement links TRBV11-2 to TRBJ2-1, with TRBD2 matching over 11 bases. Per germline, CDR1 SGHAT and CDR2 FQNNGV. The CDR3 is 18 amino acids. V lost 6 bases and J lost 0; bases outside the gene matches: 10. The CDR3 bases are TGTGCCAGCAGTCTAGCGGGAGGTTCCCCCATCTCCTACAATGAGCAGTTCTTC. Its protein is CASSLAGGSPISYNEQFF.

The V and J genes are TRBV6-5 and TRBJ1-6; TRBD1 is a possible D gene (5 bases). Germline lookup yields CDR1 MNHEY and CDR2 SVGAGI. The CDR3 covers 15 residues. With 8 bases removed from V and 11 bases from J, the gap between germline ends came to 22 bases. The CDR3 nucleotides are TGTGCCAGCGGATCTGGGGACGGATTGGTAGCACCCCTCCACTTT. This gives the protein CASGSGDGLVAPLHF.